Listed below are T cell receptor beta chains from one sample, sequenced in a study of regulatory T cells in long-lasting Graves disease. In TCRdb, the multiplex PCR reads were re-called with MiXCR into one record per CDR3 protein. The sample carries 300,000 to 400,000 distinct CDR3 sequences, 16% recorded once. These data were likewise used in another study, on T cells in Graves' hyperthyroidism and ophthalmopathy.

The sequencing here drew on peripheral blood mononuclear cells (PBMCs), taken at new diagnosis, from a patient treated with antithyroid drugs. All receptors derive from a man aged 40-50 years with Graves disease. Both conserved end residues are part of each CDR3. A D gene is named only where the DNA matches it firmly. Not every row has a clone size; where given, it reads once, few, many or a size class.

>TRBD2|TRBJ2-7|-|TRBV7-2
TGTGCCAGCAGCTCTCGGGGGGGGTACTTCTACGAGCAGTACTTC
CASSSRGGYFYEQYF
>-|TRBJ1-2|-|TRBV27
TGTGCCAGCAGTTTATCGAATCGGGGGAGAGGTGGCTACACCTTC
CASSLSNRGRGGYTF
>-|TRBJ1-1|many|TRBV5-1
TGCGCCAGCAGTATGGGGGCCAGGGGAACTGAAGCTTTCTTT
CASSMGARGTEAFF
>-|TRBJ1-6|-|TRBV5-4
TGTGCCAGCTCGCCGGGGGCGGTCTATAATTCACCCCTCCACTTT
CASSPGAVYNSPLHF
>-|TRBJ2-2|few|TRBV6-2/TRBV6-3
TGTGCCAGCAGACCCGGACGCAACACCGGGGAGCTGTTTTTT
CASRPGRNTGELFF
>-|TRBJ2-7|many|TRBV6-2/TRBV6-3
TGTGCCAGCAGTTACGGTGGGGGCCCTGGGGAGCAGTACTTC
CASSYGGGPGEQYF
>-|TRBJ1-5|many|TRBV4-2
TGTGCCAGCAGCCAAGCGCTGGGGGGCGATGGCAATCAGCCCCAGCATTTT
CASSQALGGDGNQPQHF
>-|TRBJ1-1|many|TRBV28
TGTGCCAGCAGTTTTGTTATAAGCACTGAAGCTTTCTTT
CASSFVISTEAFF
>TRBD1|TRBJ2-7|few|TRBV5-1
TGCGCCAGCAGCTTAACTCCCCCCGGGACAGGGGGGGTCGAGCAGTACTTC
CASSLTPPGTGGVEQYF
>TRBD2|TRBJ2-7|many|TRBV3-1
TGTGCCAGCAGCCCGGGACTAGCGGGGGACCCATATTCCGACGAGCAGTACTTC
CASSPGLAGDPYSDEQYF
>-|TRBJ2-3|many|TRBV5-1
TGCGCCAGCAGCTTTCAGGGCGGAAGCACAGATACGCAGTATTTT
CASSFQGGSTDTQYF
>TRBD2|TRBJ2-1|few|TRBV3-1
TGTGCCAGCAGCCAAGTTTTTCGAGCGGGGGGCTACAATGAGCAGTTCTTC
CASSQVFRAGGYNEQFF
>-|TRBJ1-1|many|TRBV12-3/TRBV12-4
TGTGCCAGCAGTTTACAGAGGAAAACTGAAGCTTTCTTT
CASSLQRKTEAFF
>TRBD1|TRBJ2-3|many|TRBV20-1
TGCAGTGCCCCCACAGGGGCTCTCACCACAGATACGCAGTATTTT
CSAPTGALTTDTQYF
>TRBD1|TRBJ2-7|many|TRBV6-1
TGTGCCAGCACGGGACAGTCCACCTACGAGCAGTACTTC
CASTGQSTYEQYF
>TRBD1|TRBJ2-3|many|TRBV13
TGTGCCAGCAGCTCCACCGGGACAGGGGTTAGCACAGATACGCAGTATTTT
CASSSTGTGVSTDTQYF
>-|TRBJ1-5|few|TRBV4-1
TGCGCCAGCAGCCTAGAAAATCAGCCCCAGCATTTT
CASSLENQPQHF
>TRBD2|TRBJ2-5|many|TRBV12-3/TRBV12-4
TGTGCCAGCAGTTTAAATGCGGGGGGGGCGGAGACCCAGTACTTC
CASSLNAGGAETQYF
>-|TRBJ2-5|few|TRBV5-1
TGCGCCAGCAGCTTGGTGGGACGATTAGAAGAGACCCAGTACTTC
CASSLVGRLEETQYF
>-|TRBJ1-4|many|TRBV18
TGTGCCAGCTCACCACCGGCGGCTGGGGGCAATGAAAAACTGTTTTTT
CASSPPAAGGNEKLFF
>-|TRBJ2-3|many|TRBV28
TGTGCCAGCAGTTCGAGGGCAGATTATTCAGATACGCAGTATTTT
CASSSRADYSDTQYF
>TRBD2|TRBJ2-2|many|TRBV27
TGTGCCAGCAGTCAAGGACTAGCGAACACCGGGGAGCTGTTTTTT
CASSQGLANTGELFF
>-|TRBJ1-1|many|TRBV25-1
TGTGCCAGCGGACCCGTGGGGTACACTGAAGCTTTCTTT
CASGPVGYTEAFF
>TRBD1|TRBJ2-7|many|TRBV3-1
TGTGCCAGCAGCCGGACAGGGAATAATCACGAGCAGTACTTC
CASSRTGNNHEQYF
>-|TRBJ2-7|many|TRBV12-3/TRBV12-4
TGTGCCAGCAGCCTCAAGGCGGGGAGCTCCTACGAGCAGTACTTC
CASSLKAGSSYEQYF
>-|TRBJ2-1|few|TRBV10-2
TGCGCCAGCAGGGACAACTCCTACAATGAGCAGTTCTTC
CASRDNSYNEQFF
>-|TRBJ1-3|few|TRBV5-1
TGCGCCAGCAGCCTGGACGGGAACTCTGGAAACACCATATATTTT
CASSLDGNSGNTIYF
>-|TRBJ2-5|-|TRBV4-1
TGCGCCAGCAGCCAACCCATGGGGCGAAAAAAAGAGACCCAGTACTTC
CASSQPMGRKKETQYF
>TRBD1|TRBJ2-7|many|TRBV11-2
TGTGCCAGCAGCCTGCCCCTCGGGACAGCGTTGATGAAGCGGTACTTC
CASSLPLGTALMKRYF
>TRBD1|TRBJ2-3|-|TRBV20-1
TGCAGTGCTAGAGACAGACAGGGTGTAGATACGCAGTATTTT
CSARDRQGVDTQYF
>TRBD2|TRBJ2-5|-|TRBV7-2
TGTGCCAGCAGCCCAAATCCGGGACTACAGGAGACCCAGTACTTC
CASSPNPGLQETQYF
>-|TRBJ2-7|-|TRBV6-5
TGTGCCAGCAGTTCAGACCTCCTCGCCTACGAGCAGTACTTC
CASSSDLLAYEQYF
>-|TRBJ2-5|many|TRBV7-9
TGTGCCAGCAGCCCGGGACAAGGAGAAGAGACCCAGTACTTC
CASSPGQGEETQYF
>-|TRBJ2-5|many|TRBV28
TGTGCCAGCAGTTTCAGGACTACCGCAAGGCAGACCCAGTACTTC
CASSFRTTARQTQYF
>-|TRBJ2-5|many|TRBV6-2/TRBV6-3
TGTGCCAGCAGTGAAATCCGGGGAACTGGGAGGTACCAAGAGACCCAGTACTTC
CASSEIRGTGRYQETQYF
>-|TRBJ2-5|many|TRBV24-1
TGTGCCACCAGTGACTGGCAAGAGACCCAGTACTTC
CATSDWQETQYF
>TRBD2|TRBJ2-5|few|TRBV6-5
TGTGCCAGCAGTTACCGGGGGGTAAGAGAGACCCAGTACTTC
CASSYRGVRETQYF
>TRBD1|TRBJ1-1|many|TRBV30
TGTGCCACCGACAGGGTCACTGAAGCTTTCTTT
CATDRVTEAFF
>-|TRBJ2-3|many|TRBV27
TGTGCCAGCAGTCCCTGGACTCTTGGGGGAGATACGCAGTATTTT
CASSPWTLGGDTQYF
>TRBD1|TRBJ2-3|-|TRBV11-3
TGTGCCAGCAGCTACGCCGGGACAGATCACACAGATACGCAGTATTTT
CASSYAGTDHTDTQYF
>-|TRBJ1-3|many|TRBV28
TGTGCCAGCACCCAATCCCATGGACCGACCTCTGGAAACACCATATATTTT
CASTQSHGPTSGNTIYF
>TRBD2|TRBJ2-3|many|TRBV20-1
TGCAGTGCTAGAGATCGTAGGCTAGCGGGGGCGACAGATACGCAGTATTTT
CSARDRRLAGATDTQYF